This TCR beta chain is from a study of tumor-infiltrating lymphocytes in primary liver carcinoma. Study-level findings and limits: Only about 7.5-24% of top clones appeared in all five tumor regions. Among the pair types, tumor region pairs showed more overlap than tumor-adjacent and tumor-blood pairs.

From unsorted bulk tissue weighing roughly 18-31 mg, DNA and RNA were co-extracted. Whichever tumor sample was examined, it had over 75% viable tumor cells. With respect to this clonotype: What it binds is not known. One end of the junction is discordant with germline, which a read error may explain.

A constant-region primer primed TCR beta cDNA synthesis from about 490 ng of total RNA. Slightly modified ARM-PCR, run as three nested multiplex PCR rounds, produced the TCR beta libraries. The two initial PCR rounds, about 9 cycles each, used TRBV1-TRBV30 forward and C-beta reverse primers. Via MiXCR, TCRdb re-called the multiplex PCR reads, giving one row per CDR3 protein. Among 95,000 to 150,000 distinct CDR3 sequences listed, 64% were seen once. Germline lookup yields CDR1 SQVTM and CDR2 ANQGSEA. This CDR3 region has 16 residues. The chain combines TRBV29-1 with TRBJ2-6; possibly TRBD1 or TRBD2 for D (5 bases each). The clonotype was recovered from a woman aged 60-75 years with primary liver carcinoma and hepatitis B virus infection. The sample comprised liver tumor tissue from sampling region 3. Subset reported: tumor region T3, left-lateral pole. In DNA, the CDR3 is TGCAGCGTTCATCTGGGAGTAGTATCTGGGGCCAATGTCCTGACTTTC. The encoded protein is CSVHLGVVSGANVLTF.